Presented here are 27 T cell receptor beta chains from one specimen sequenced in a study of graft-versus-host responses after intestinal transplantation. Antigens for these TCRs are unknown. The table came from immunoSEQ multiplex PCR; TCRdb's copy has only in-frame clones and leaves some out. The repertoire holds some 85,000 clones, with around 90% as singletons. The sequences come from unstimulated CD8+ T cells sorted from spleen or lymph node cells, collected before transplant. The source of these receptors is a human donor who was the organ donor for an intestinal transplant.

The chain is built from TRBV6-5 and TRBJ1-1; no firm D call. Germline lookup yields CDR1 MNHEY and CDR2 SVGAGI. V lost 1 base and J 3 bases, leaving 6 bases between the germline ends. The CDR3 covers 13 residues. CDR3 bases: TGTGCCAGCAGTTACTTTCGGGACACTGAAGCTTTCTTT. It is translated as CASSYFRDTEAFF.

The chain combines TRBV10-2 with TRBJ2-7; 7 nucleotides agree with TRBD1. V shed 5 bases and J 2 bases; nucleotides not matched to a gene: 3. CDR1 is WSHSY and CDR2 is SAAADI in the germline V gene. The CDR3 runs to 13 residues. CDR3 nucleotides: TGCGCCAGCAGTCAAGACAGGGCCTACGAGCAGTACTTC. It codes for CASSQDRAYEQYF.

Here the CDR3 reads CASSLDTYEQYF. Written as DNA, the CDR3 is TGCGCCAGCAGCTTGGACACCTACGAGCAGTACTTC. V usage is TRBV5-1 and J usage is TRBJ2-7, with D unresolved. From germline, CDR1 is SGHRS and CDR2 YFSETQ. The CDR3 has 12 residues. Trimming cost V 0 bases and J 2 bases, with 3 bases left between them.

J is TRBJ1-1 and V is TRBV19; maybe TRBD1 (5 bases). CDR3 length equals 14 residues. Germline V gene data show CDR1 as LNHDA and CDR2 as SQIVND (reference sequence). Trimming pared 4 bases from V and 8 bases from J, leaving 17 bases between. CDR3 loop: CASSKQQVATEAFF. CDR3 bases: TGTGCCAGTAGTAAACAACAGGTCGCTACGGAAGCTTTCTTT.

The J gene is TRBJ1-5, the V gene TRBV9; maybe TRBD1 (6 bases). The CDR3 runs to 14 residues. CDR1 and CDR2 from the germline V gene are SGDLS and YYNGEE. Between the trimmed V and J ends, which lost 0 bases and 3 bases, there was a span of 7 bases. CDR3 protein: CASSVGQANQPQHF. CDR3 DNA: TGTGCCAGCAGCGTAGGACAGGCCAATCAGCCCCAGCATTTT.

The V and J genes are TRBV7-9 and TRBJ2-5, with 7 bases matching TRBD1. The J call may be incorrect, as the DNA end agrees better with TRBJ2-7. The CDR3 sequence is 14 residues long. Germline V gene lookup returns CDR1 SEHNR and CDR2 FQNEAQ (reference sequence). The CDR3 sequence is CASSLEGGGYEQYF. CDR3 bases: TGTGCCAGCAGCTTAGAAGGGGGCGGCTACGAGCAGTACTTC.

This clone was seen just once. The V gene is TRBV29-1, the J gene TRBJ2-2; D unresolved. V gave up 5 bases and J gave up 4 bases, with 11 bases separating them. The CDR3 contains 13 residues. Germline CDR1 SQVTM, CDR2 ANQGSEA. The CDR3 sequence is CSVFEAVTGELFF. The CDR3 DNA reads TGCAGCGTTTTCGAGGCCGTCACCGGGGAGCTGTTTTTT.

This clone was recorded only once. This sequence joins TRBV27 and TRBJ1-2; no clear D gene. There are 13 residues in the CDR3. CDR1 is MNHEY and CDR2 is SMNVEV in the germline V gene (reference sequence). Trimming removed 6 bases from V and 6 bases from J, with 14 bases in between. The CDR3 DNA reads TGTGCCAGCAGCCTGTACTCGGGGAATGGCTACACCTTC. Protein product: CASSLYSGNGYTF.

The gene calls are TRBV4-3 and TRBJ2-7, with TRBD1 identical over 9 bases. Germline assignment: CDR1 LGHNA and CDR2 YSLEER. J lost 4 bases, V lost 3 bases, and 7 bases had no gene match. CDR3 size: 15 residues. The CDR3 loop is CASSQETGGEYEQYF. The CDR3, as DNA: TGCGCCAGCAGCCAGGAGACAGGGGGAGAATACGAGCAGTACTTC.

This clone has a handful of counts. This chain joins TRBV19 and TRBJ1-1; 9 bases line up with TRBD1. The CDR3 sequence is 14 residues long. The V segment lost 6 bases and the J segment 5 bases; nucleotides outside the gene matches: 7. Germline assignment: CDR1 LNHDA and CDR2 SQIVND (reference sequence). The CDR3 DNA reads as TGTGCCAGTAGCCCCGGGACAGGGTTGACTGAAGCTTTCTTT. This encodes CASSPGTGLTEAFF.

The rearrangement joins TRBV5-1 to TRBJ2-1; the match to TRBD2 covers 9 bases. V was clipped by 0 bases and J by 5 bases; unmatched bases: 9. This CDR3 region has 17 residues. Germline CDR1 is SGHRS and CDR2 is YFSETQ. CDR3 amino acids: CASSLEIAGEVNNEQFF. The CDR3 bases are TGCGCCAGCAGCTTGGAGATAGCGGGGGAAGTTAACAATGAGCAGTTCTTC.

The V gene is TRBV7-9, the J gene TRBJ2-7, with D tentatively TRBD1 (7 bases). Trimming removed 5 bases from V and 3 bases from J, with 11 bases in between. The CDR3 sequence is 13 residues long. Germline values: CDR1 SEHNR, CDR2 FQNEAQ (reference sequence). For the CDR3, the DNA is TGTGCCAGCAGCGGGAGGACAGGCTACGAGCAGTACTTC. Translating gives CASSGRTGYEQYF.

This clone was seen a few times. V and J are TRBV10-3 and TRBJ1-1; D is unclear. V was pared by 0 bases and J by 2 bases, with 7 bases between. Germline V CDR1 and CDR2: ENHRY, SYGVKD. This CDR3 has 14 residues. CDR3 region: CAISESATNTEAFF. DNA for the CDR3: TGTGCCATCAGTGAGTCAGCCACTAACACTGAAGCTTTCTTT.

The rearrangement uses TRBV27 and TRBJ2-3; 8 bases are a match to TRBD2. This CDR3 spans 13 amino acids. The germline V gene has CDR1 MNHEY and CDR2 SMNVEV (reference sequence). V was clipped by 2 bases and J by 5 bases; unmatched bases: 0. CDR3 DNA sequence: TGTGCCAGCAGTTTAGCGGGGGGAGATACGCAGTATTTT. It codes for CASSLAGGDTQYF.

For the CDR3, the DNA is TGTGCCAGCAGCCCCTCAGGGATCATTTCACCCCTCCACTTT. This encodes CASSPSGIISPLHF. The chain couples TRBV6-5 to TRBJ1-6, with D possibly being TRBD1 (5 bases). The CDR3 has 14 amino acids. The V end was cut by 6 bases, the J end by 9 bases, with 15 bases between. Germline V gives CDR1 MNHEY, CDR2 SVGAGI.

The chain carries TRBV27 and TRBJ1-1; 8 bases are a match to TRBD1. The CDR3 is made up of 14 amino acids. The germline gives CDR1 MNHEY, CDR2 SMNVEV (reference sequence). J gave up 1 base and V 6 bases, and 4 bases lay outside the gene matches. CDR3 DNA: TGTGCCAGCAGGATAACAGGGGGGAACACTGAAGCTTTCTTT. This translates into CASRITGGNTEAFF.

The sample holds one count of this clone. J is TRBJ2-1 and V is TRBV4-1; maybe TRBD2 (5 bases). The V end lost 0 bases, the J end lost 8 bases, and 11 bases lay between the germline ends. The CDR3 loop spans 14 amino acids. Germline CDR1 reads MGHRA; CDR2 reads YSYEKL. The CDR3 loop is CASSQEEGADEQFF. DNA of the CDR3: TGCGCCAGCAGCCAAGAAGAGGGAGCCGATGAGCAGTTCTTC.

The count of this clone is one. The chain combines TRBV4-1 with TRBJ2-7, with TRBD2 matching over 13 bases. Per germline, CDR1 MGHRA and CDR2 YSYEKL. The CDR3 consists of 15 residues. The V and J ends lost 4 bases and 7 bases, in that order; junction bases with no gene match: 7. CDR3 sequence: CASSPLAGGRGEQYF. CDR3 DNA: TGCGCCAGCAGCCCACTAGCGGGGGGGCGTGGAGAGCAGTACTTC.

The rearrangement uses TRBV7-9 and TRBJ1-2, with D possibly matching TRBD1 (5 bases). This CDR3 has 15 amino acids. The germline gives CDR1 SEHNR, CDR2 FQNEAQ (reference sequence). Trimming cost V 5 bases and J 0 bases, with 13 bases left between them. The CDR3 nucleotides read TGTGCCAGCAGCCATATGACAGAACCTAACTATGGCTACACCTTC. Translating gives CASSHMTEPNYGYTF.

The chain uses TRBV7-6 and TRBJ2-2; maybe TRBD1 (6 bases). V lost 4 bases and J 0 bases, leaving 12 bases between the germline ends. Germline-derived CDR1 and CDR2 are SGHVS and FNYEAQ. The CDR3 has 16 residues. CDR3 sequence reads: CASSSRTAANTGELFF. In DNA, the CDR3 is TGTGCCAGCAGCTCTAGGACAGCGGCGAACACCGGGGAGCTGTTTTTT.

Concerning this clone: One junction end does not reproduce the germline sequence, and a read error may be involved. The genes are TRBV7-7 and TRBJ2-1, with 8 positions matching TRBD2. CDR3 length: 16 amino acids. Germline loops: CDR1 SSHAT, CDR2 FNYEAQ (reference sequence). In nucleotides, the CDR3 is TGTGCTAGCAGCTTACATAGCGGGGCATTCTACAATGAGCAGTTCTTC. It codes for CASSLHSGAFYNEQFF.

The chain links TRBV30 to TRBJ2-5, with 8 bases aligning to TRBD1. TRBJ2-7 explains the end of the DNA better; the J call may be wrong. The V gene's germline CDR1 is GTSNPN and CDR2 SVGIG (reference sequence). This CDR3 comprises 15 residues. CDR3 coding DNA: TGTGCCTGGGAAGCCGGGACAGGACTCTCCTACGAGCAGTACTTC. The encoded protein is CAWEAGTGLSYEQYF.

The chain is built from TRBV7-9 and TRBJ2-5; tentative D call: TRBD1 (7 bases). TRBJ2-7 explains the end of the DNA better; the J call may be wrong. CDR3 length: 14 residues. Per germline, CDR1 SEHNR and CDR2 FQNEAQ (reference sequence). This CDR3 is CASSFTEGAHEQYF. In DNA form, the CDR3 reads TGTGCCAGCAGCTTTACGGAGGGGGCCCACGAGCAGTACTTC.

The chain joins TRBV19 to TRBJ1-1; no definite D call. Trimming cost V 5 bases and J 0 bases, with 7 bases left between them. The CDR3 is made up of 13 amino acids. The germline CDR1 and CDR2 sequences are LNHDA and SQIVND (reference sequence). CDR3 residues: CASSVSLNTEAFF. CDR3 bases: TGTGCCAGTAGTGTGTCTTTGAACACTGAAGCTTTCTTT.

The rearrangement joins TRBV7-6 to TRBJ2-5, with 12 bases fitting TRBD2. The CDR3 totals 14 residues. V lost 4 bases to trimming and J lost 3 bases; unmatched junction nucleotides: 0. Germline V gene lookup returns CDR1 SGHVS and CDR2 FNYEAQ. The CDR3 DNA reads as TGTGCCAGCAGCTCTAGCGGGGGGGAAGAGACCCAGTACTTC. Protein product: CASSSSGGEETQYF.

V usage is TRBV4-3 and J usage is TRBJ2-4; maybe TRBD2 (6 bases). The CDR3 covers 14 residues. Trimming left V 1 base short and J 8 bases short, with 12 bases between. Germline values: CDR1 LGHNA, CDR2 YSLEER. For the CDR3, the DNA is TGCGCCAGCAGCCAAGGAGTGGGGGAGGACATTCAGTACTTC. Its protein is CASSQGVGEDIQYF.

V usage is TRBV4-2 and J usage is TRBJ2-5, with D possibly being TRBD2 (5 bases). The CDR3 totals 18 residues. V lost 1 base and J 3 bases, leaving 21 bases between the germline ends. Germline-derived CDR1 and CDR2 are LGHNA and YNFKEQ. The CDR3 sequence: CASSQGVATGSGEETQYF. CDR3 nucleotides: TGTGCCAGCAGCCAAGGAGTAGCGACGGGGTCCGGGGAAGAGACCCAGTACTTC.